Below, one T cell receptor beta chain is given with its context. Its cognate antigen is unknown. Sequencing used immunoSEQ multiplex PCR; TCRdb keeps in-frame clones, though not all of them. The data contain some 41,000 clones, 90% to 95% of them singletons. This sample was taken from a study of T cells in tuberculosis. As for the study in general: This South African cohort compared adolescents with or without latent tuberculosis against adults with active tuberculosis.

Germline CDR1 and CDR2: LGHNA and YSLEER. The CDR3 length is 15 residues. V lost 1 base, J lost 8 bases, and 15 bases lay in between. General study points: Shorter CDR3-alpha in active tuberculosis partly drove smaller distances.

V and J are TRBV4-3 and TRBJ1-5, with a possible D match to TRBD1 (5 bases). The TCR sequence derives from a donor between 10 and 35 years old with latent tuberculosis or without tuberculosis infection. Some clones in this sample may be carry-over from other donors' samples. Sequencing was performed on PBMCs. DNA of the CDR3: TGCGCCAGCAGCCAAGGAGTCGGGGGGATGGAGCCCCAGCATTTT. It yields the protein CASSQGVGGMEPQHF.